This T cell receptor (beta chain) was captured by sequencing in a study of T cell repertoires in cytomegalovirus infection (dated by TCRdb to about 2019). About the full investigation: The HLA type of each donor mattered for the analysis, because public TCR beta signatures pointed to carriage of CMV infection along with the matching HLA type. Study-wide findings and limitations: In the ex vivo response, HLA-C-restricted CMV-specific TCR beta clonotypes were dominant, and in two of eight donors the single most frequent clonotype came from this HLA-C-restricted group. In both this cohort and an independent cohort of some 380 donors, the cumulative frequency of public TCR beta family members distinguished carriers of CMV infection plus the relevant HLA type.

V gives up 0 bases and J gives up 0 bases, and the segment between their germline ends measures 15 bases. Via the germline V gene (reference sequence), CDR1 is SGHKS and CDR2 YYEKEE. There are 17 amino acids in the CDR3, from cysteine to phenylalanine inclusive. The only DNA kept is the CDR3, 51 bases in frame from the first base. Sequencing was carried out with an Illumina HiSeq 1500. TCRdb cleaned the public reads at Q25 with fastp, built clones with MiXCR and kept in-frame beta chains. Each CDR3 protein gets just one entry, which takes the most common genes and DNA from the rows behind it. This sample is represented by a few hundred thousand distinct CDR3 sequences; roughly 10% of them were singletons. Of the sample, about 16% is held by the ten largest clones. There are many counts of this clonotype. It lacks a known antigen. The sample holds no much larger clone one base away, and base qualities are not on file.

This TCR derives from a human donor in good health (CMV status not recorded). Some clones in this sample may be carry-over from other donors' samples. The chain is made from TRBV5-5 and TRBJ2-5; the D gene identity is not certain. Sequenced: PBMCs. In nucleotide form, the sequence is TGTGCCAGCAGCTTGGACTCGCTACTATCGTACCAAGAGACCCAGTACTTC. Its protein is CASSLDSLLSYQETQYF.